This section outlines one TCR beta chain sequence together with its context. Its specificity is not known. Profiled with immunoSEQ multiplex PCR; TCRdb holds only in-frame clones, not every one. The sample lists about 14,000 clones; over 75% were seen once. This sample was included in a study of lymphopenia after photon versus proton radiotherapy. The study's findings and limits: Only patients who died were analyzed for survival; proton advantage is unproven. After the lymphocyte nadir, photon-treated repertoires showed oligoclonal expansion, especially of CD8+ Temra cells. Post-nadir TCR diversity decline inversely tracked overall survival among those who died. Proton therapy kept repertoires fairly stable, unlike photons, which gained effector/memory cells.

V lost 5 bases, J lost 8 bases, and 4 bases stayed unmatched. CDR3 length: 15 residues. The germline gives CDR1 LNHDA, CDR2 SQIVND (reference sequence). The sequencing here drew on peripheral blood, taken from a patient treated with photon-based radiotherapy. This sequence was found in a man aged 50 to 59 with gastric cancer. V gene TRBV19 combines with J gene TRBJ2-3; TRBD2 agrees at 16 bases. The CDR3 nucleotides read TGTGCCAGTAGTGCCGGGACTAGCGGGGGGGCTACGCAGTATTTT. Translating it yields CASSAGTSGGATQYF.